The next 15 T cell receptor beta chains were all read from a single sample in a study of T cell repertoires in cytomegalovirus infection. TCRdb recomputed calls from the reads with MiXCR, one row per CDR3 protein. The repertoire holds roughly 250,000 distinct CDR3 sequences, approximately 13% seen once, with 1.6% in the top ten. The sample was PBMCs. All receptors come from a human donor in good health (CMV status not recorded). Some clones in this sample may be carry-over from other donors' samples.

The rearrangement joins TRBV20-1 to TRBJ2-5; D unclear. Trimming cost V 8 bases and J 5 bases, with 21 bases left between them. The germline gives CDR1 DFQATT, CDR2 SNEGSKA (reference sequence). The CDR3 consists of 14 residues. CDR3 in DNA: TGCAGTTTTTCCGAAGTGGGCCGCGAGGAGACCCAGTACTTC. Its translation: CSFSEVGREETQYF.

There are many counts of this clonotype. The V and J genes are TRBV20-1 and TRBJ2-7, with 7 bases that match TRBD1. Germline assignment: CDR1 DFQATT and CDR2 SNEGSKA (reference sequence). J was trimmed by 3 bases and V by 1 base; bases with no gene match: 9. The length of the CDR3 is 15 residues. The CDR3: CSARGIGDSVYEQYF. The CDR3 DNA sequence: TGCAGTGCTAGAGGGATAGGGGACAGCGTCTACGAGCAGTACTTC.

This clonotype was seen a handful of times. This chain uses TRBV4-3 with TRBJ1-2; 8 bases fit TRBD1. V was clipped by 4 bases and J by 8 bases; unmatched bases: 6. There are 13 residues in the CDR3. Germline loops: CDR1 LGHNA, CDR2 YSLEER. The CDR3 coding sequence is TGCGCCAGCAGCCCCCGGGACAGGAACGGCTACACCTTC. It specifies CASSPRDRNGYTF.

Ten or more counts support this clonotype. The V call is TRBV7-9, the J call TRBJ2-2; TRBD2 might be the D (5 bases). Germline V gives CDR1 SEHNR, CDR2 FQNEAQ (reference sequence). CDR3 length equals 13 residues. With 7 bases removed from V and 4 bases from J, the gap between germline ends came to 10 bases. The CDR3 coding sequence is TGTGCCAGCAAGAGGGATACCACCGGGGAGCTGTTTTTT. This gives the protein CASKRDTTGELFF.

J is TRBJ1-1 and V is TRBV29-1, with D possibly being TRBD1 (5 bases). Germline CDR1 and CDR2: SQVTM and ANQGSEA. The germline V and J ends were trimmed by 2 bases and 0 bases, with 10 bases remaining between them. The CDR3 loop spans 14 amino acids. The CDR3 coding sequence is TGCAGCGTTGAAAAGGGACCGGTGAACACTGAAGCTTTCTTT. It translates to CSVEKGPVNTEAFF.

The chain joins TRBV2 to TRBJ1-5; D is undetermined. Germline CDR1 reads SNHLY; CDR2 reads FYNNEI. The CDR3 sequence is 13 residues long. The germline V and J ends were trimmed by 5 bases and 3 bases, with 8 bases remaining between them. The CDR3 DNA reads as TGTGCCAGCAGTACCGAATCCAATCAGCCCCAGCATTTT. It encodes CASSTESNQPQHF.

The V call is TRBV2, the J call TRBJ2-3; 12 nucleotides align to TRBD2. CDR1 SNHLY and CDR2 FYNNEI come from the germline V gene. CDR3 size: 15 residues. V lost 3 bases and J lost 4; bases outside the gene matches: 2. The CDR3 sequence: CASSELAGGPDTQYF. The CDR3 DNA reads TGTGCCAGCAGTGAGCTAGCGGGAGGGCCAGATACGCAGTATTTT.

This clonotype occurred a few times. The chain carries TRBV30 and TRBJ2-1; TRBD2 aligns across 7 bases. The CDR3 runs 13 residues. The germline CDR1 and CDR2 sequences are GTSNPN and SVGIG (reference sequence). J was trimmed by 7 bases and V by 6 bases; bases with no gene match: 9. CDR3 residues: CACQGGGKNEQFF. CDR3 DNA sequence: TGTGCCTGCCAGGGCGGGGGAAAGAATGAGCAGTTCTTC.

The chain's CDR3 is CASSPRTGGRNEQFF. CDR3 bases: TGTGCCAGCAGCCCCCGGACAGGGGGTCGAAATGAGCAGTTCTTC. The chain employs TRBV7-2 and TRBJ2-1; 10 bases are shared with TRBD1. Germline V lookup: CDR1 SGHTA, CDR2 FQGNSA. The CDR3 is 15 amino acids. V lost 5 bases to trimming and J lost 7 bases; unmatched junction nucleotides: 8.

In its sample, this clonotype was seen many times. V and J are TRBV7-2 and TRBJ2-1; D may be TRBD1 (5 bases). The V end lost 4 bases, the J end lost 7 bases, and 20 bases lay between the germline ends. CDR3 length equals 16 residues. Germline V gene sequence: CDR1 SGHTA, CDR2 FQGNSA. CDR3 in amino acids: CASSSTPPGNMNEQFF. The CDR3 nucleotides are TGTGCCAGCAGCTCAACGCCGCCAGGGAATATGAATGAGCAGTTCTTC.

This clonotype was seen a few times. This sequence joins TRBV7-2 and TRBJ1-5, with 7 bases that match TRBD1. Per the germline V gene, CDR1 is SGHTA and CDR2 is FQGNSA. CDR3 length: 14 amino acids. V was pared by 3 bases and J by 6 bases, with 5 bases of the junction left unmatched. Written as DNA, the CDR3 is TGTGCCAGCAGCTTTCAGGGGGGGAGTCAGCCCCAGCATTTT. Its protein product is CASSFQGGSQPQHF.

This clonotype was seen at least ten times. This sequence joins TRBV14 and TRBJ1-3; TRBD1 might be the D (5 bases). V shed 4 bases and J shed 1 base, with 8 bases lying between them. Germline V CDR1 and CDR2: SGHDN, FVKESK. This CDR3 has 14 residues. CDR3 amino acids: CASSPWGSGNTIYF. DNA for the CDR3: TGTGCCAGCAGCCCCTGGGGGTCTGGAAACACCATATATTTT.

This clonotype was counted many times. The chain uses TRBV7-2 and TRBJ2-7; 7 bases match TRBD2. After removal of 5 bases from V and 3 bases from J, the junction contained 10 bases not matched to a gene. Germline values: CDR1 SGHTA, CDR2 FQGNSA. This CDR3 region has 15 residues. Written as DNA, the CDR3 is TGTGCCAGCAGCCTAGGTCTGGGGGGGAACTACGAGCAGTACTTC. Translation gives CASSLGLGGNYEQYF. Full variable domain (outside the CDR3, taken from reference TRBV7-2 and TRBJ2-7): GAGVSQSPSNKVTEKGKDVELRCDPISGHTALYWYRQSLGQGLEFLIYFQGNSAPDKSGLPSDRFSAERTGGSVSTLTIQRTQQEDSAVYLCASSLGLGGNYEQYFGPGTRLTVT.

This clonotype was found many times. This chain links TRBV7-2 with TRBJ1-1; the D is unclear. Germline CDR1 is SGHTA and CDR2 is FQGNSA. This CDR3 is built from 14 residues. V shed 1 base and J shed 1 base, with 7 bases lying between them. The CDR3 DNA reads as TGTGCCAGCAGCTTAGGATACACGAACACTGAAGCTTTCTTT. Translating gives CASSLGYTNTEAFF.

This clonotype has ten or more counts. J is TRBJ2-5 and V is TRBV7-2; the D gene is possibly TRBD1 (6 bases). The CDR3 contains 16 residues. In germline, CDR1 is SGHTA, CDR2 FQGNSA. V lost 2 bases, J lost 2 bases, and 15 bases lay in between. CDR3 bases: TGTGCCAGCAGCTTATTTCAACAGGGTGGGCAAGAGACCCAGTACTTC. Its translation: CASSLFQQGGQETQYF.